The sequence of this T cell receptor (beta chain) was determined in a study of blood T cell repertoires in COVID-19 (dated by TCRdb to 2019 to 2021). About the investigation overall: Samples from collaborators originated in the United States, Italy and Spain and spanned both the acute and convalescent phases of COVID-19. The material from the prospective study consisted of cDNA or gDNA derived from T cells, B-cell-depleted T cells, or PBMCs. Subjects who had been exposed to COVID-19, were actively infected with it, or had recovered from it provided the deeply sampled blood TCRbeta repertoires that made up the dataset. The repertoires were released in a freely available public database intended as a resource for research on the immune response to SARS-CoV-2. Samples came from the ongoing ImmuneRACE study (first 160 participants) plus 1,254 subjects from 6 global collaborators. The sample metadata nearly always contained a de-identified subject ID, COVID-19 status, age in years and sex. Where available, HLA class I and class II types were taken from metadata supplied by the sample provider and were not determined by assay-based typing. Study-level results and caveats: Clinical and demographic metadata were provided uncurated, with the amount varying by source and participant.

Concerning this clone itself: Its binding antigen is unknown. No base-level quality is on record; no much larger clone is a single base apart.

The immunoSEQ Assay, a bias-controlled multiplex PCR, was used to amplify TCRbeta CDR3 regions from genomic DNA. For the original study's pipeline: The number of nucleated cells in each sample was estimated from the amplification of reference gene primers within the assay. Sequence reads were collapsed and filtered to measure the absolute abundance of every unique TCRbeta CDR3 rearrangement. For each sample, productive Simpson clonality was calculated as the square root of Simpson's diversity index over productive rearrangements. This immuneACCESS table, as held by TCRdb, lists in-frame sequences with V and J called but not all clones. Of the missing ones, under half trace to an unresolved V gene in checked studies; the others have no known cause. The V and J calls and the clone size are those of that table, but D and trimming were determined from the DNA. This sample has roughly 200,000 clones in its table, and approximately 83% of those were observed once. 10% to 11% of the sample rests with the top ten.

In the germline V gene (reference sequence), CDR1 corresponds to SGHNT and CDR2 to YYREEE. V ends up 4 bases short and J 7 bases short, with an unmatched junction base count of 7. The CDR3 spans 17 residues, from the cysteine through the phenylalanine. Here the CDR3 DNA is all that survives: 51 bases in frame from base 1. Each collaborating institution followed its own protocols to collect whole blood in K2EDTA tubes. For TCRbeta analysis, collaborators shipped samples as frozen whole blood, isolated PBMCs, or DNA extracted from either of those sample types. The chain is made from TRBV5-4 and TRBJ2-2, with 16 bases matching TRBD2. This sequence was found in a human donor with active or convalescent COVID-19. The donor label of this sample is uncertain. The sample comprised peripheral blood. CDR3 region: CASSPGTSGRARGELFF. The DNA sequence is given as TGTGCCAGCAGCCCCGGGACTAGCGGGAGGGCGCGCGGGGAGCTGTTTTTT.